Shown below are 17 T cell receptor beta chains from a single sample sequenced in a study of T cells in Graves' hyperthyroidism and ophthalmopathy. TCR beta CDR3 sequences were amplified from RNA transcripts. The primer set for the first-round RT-PCR of the TCR CDR3 was HTBI. Each CDR3 protein is one row after TCRdb ran MiXCR on the multiplex PCR reads. In the table there are roughly 380,000 distinct CDR3 sequences, around 13% of which are singletons. Sample: blood. The receptor set was obtained from a woman aged 60 to 75 with Graves' hyperthyroidism.

This clonotype was seen at least ten times. This chain links TRBV20-1 with TRBJ2-7, with 13 bases aligning to TRBD2. CDR1 is DFQATT, CDR2 SNEGSKA, per germline (reference sequence). The CDR3 covers 18 residues. The J segment lost 4 bases and the V segment lost 0 bases, leaving 12 bases of the junction unmatched. Here the CDR3 reads CSARDGTSGAQWEYEQYF. CDR3 in DNA: TGCAGTGCTAGAGATGGGACTAGCGGGGCTCAATGGGAGTACGAGCAGTACTTC.

This clonotype turned up a few times. This sequence joins TRBV5-1 and TRBJ1-6; D unclear. The V end was cut by 4 bases, the J end by 10 bases, with 12 bases between. The CDR3 consists of 13 residues. Germline loops: CDR1 SGHRS, CDR2 YFSETQ. CDR3 nucleotide sequence: TGCGCCAGCAGCACGACGGCTTTGTCACCCCTCCACTTT. It specifies CASSTTALSPLHF. The whole variable domain, remainder taken from reference TRBV5-1 and TRBJ1-6, is KAGVTQTPRYLIKTRGQQVTLSCSPISGHRSVSWYQQTPGQGLQFLFEYFSETQRNKGNFPGRFSGRQFSNSRSEMNVSTLELGDSALYLCASSTTALSPLHFGNGTRLTVT.

There are many counts of this clonotype. J is TRBJ1-1 and V is TRBV27; D is possibly TRBD1 (6 bases). Trimming took off 0 bases at V and 5 bases at J, with 10 bases between the two ends. Per germline, CDR1 MNHEY and CDR2 SMNVEV (reference sequence). The CDR3 spans 14 residues. This CDR3 is CASSLSGGWTEAFF. The CDR3 DNA follows: TGTGCCAGCAGTTTATCTGGGGGCTGGACTGAAGCTTTCTTT.

This clonotype was counted ten times or more. V usage is TRBV10-3 and J usage is TRBJ2-2; perhaps TRBD2 as D (5 bases). The CDR3 is 14 amino acids. CDR1 is ENHRY, CDR2 SYGVKD, per germline. Trimming took 5 bases from V and 2 from J, leaving 9 bases between them. The CDR3 spells CAISPSPNTGELFF. Written as DNA, the CDR3 is TGTGCCATCAGTCCTAGCCCAAACACCGGGGAGCTGTTTTTT.

This clonotype was seen many times. V and J are TRBV6-5 and TRBJ1-6; D unclear. From germline, CDR1 is MNHEY and CDR2 SVGAGI. The CDR3 extends over 13 amino acids. V dropped 6 bases and J dropped 7 bases, with 10 bases sitting between them. CDR3 residues: CASSPGLNSPLHF. The CDR3 region has the DNA TGTGCCAGCAGCCCCGGGTTGAATTCACCCCTCCACTTT.

This clonotype appeared many times. The CDR3, as DNA: TGCGCCAGCAGCCGGGCAGGGGAAGGGCAGTACTTC. Translated, it gives CASSRAGEGQYF. The V gene is TRBV4-1, the J gene TRBJ2-7; perhaps TRBD1 as D (6 bases). Between the trimmed V and J ends, which lost 4 bases and 9 bases, there was a span of 13 bases. The CDR3 contains 12 residues. CDR1 and CDR2 (germline): MGHRA, YSYEKL.

This clonotype was recorded at least ten times. The J gene is TRBJ2-3, the V gene TRBV12-3 or TRBV12-4; 13 bases map to TRBD2. CDR3 length: 18 amino acids. Germline trimming cut 5 bases from V and 3 bases from J; bases unmatched to any gene: 11. CDR3 in amino acids: CASSRTSGRSVRTDTQYF. In nucleotides, the CDR3 is TGTGCCAGCAGTCGGACTAGCGGGAGAAGTGTCCGGACAGATACGCAGTATTTT.

This clonotype was recorded many times. The chain couples TRBV5-1 to TRBJ2-2; 12 bases are shared with TRBD2. Germline CDR1 is SGHRS and CDR2 is YFSETQ. This CDR3 comprises 16 residues. The ends lost 4 bases at V and 6 bases at J; junction bases unmatched: 7. Here the CDR3 DNA reads TGCGCCAGCAGCGCCCGACTAGCGGGAGTGTCCGGGGAGCTGTTTTTT. It yields the protein CASSARLAGVSGELFF.

V gene TRBV27 combines with J gene TRBJ1-2; D might be TRBD1 (5 bases). From germline, CDR1 is MNHEY and CDR2 SMNVEV (reference sequence). The ends were cut back, 6 bases at V and 1 base at J, with 15 bases in the middle. This CDR3 region has 15 residues. The CDR3 sequence: CASRPDRYFNYGYTF. The CDR3, as DNA: TGTGCCAGCAGACCTGACAGATATTTTAACTATGGCTACACCTTC.

The gene calls are TRBV7-9 and TRBJ2-5; D may correspond to TRBD1 or TRBD2 (5 bases each). The germline V gene encodes CDR1 SEHNR and CDR2 FQNEAQ (reference sequence). The V end lost 5 bases, the J end lost 5 bases, and 15 bases lay between the germline ends. This CDR3 region has 14 residues. The CDR3 DNA is TGTGCCAGCAGCCGATTGGGGGTTAGGGAGACCCAGTACTTC. This translates into CASSRLGVRETQYF. Drawing the rest from reference TRBV7-9 and TRBJ2-5, the complete variable domain is DTGVSQNPRHKITKRGQNVTFRCDPISEHNRLYWYRQTLGQGPEFLTYFQNEAQLEKSRLLSDRFSAERPKGSFSTLEIQRTEQGDSAMYLCASSRLGVRETQYFGPGTRLLVL.

This chain links TRBV27 with TRBJ1-2; 8 bases agree with TRBD1. V was clipped by 6 bases and J by 0 bases; unmatched bases: 15. The CDR3 is 18 residues long. CDR1 is MNHEY, CDR2 SMNVEV, per germline (reference sequence). As DNA, the CDR3 is TGTGCCAGCAGCCCATCACCGGGACAGGTCGAACCTAACTATGGCTACACCTTC. As protein: CASSPSPGQVEPNYGYTF.

There are many counts of this clonotype. V usage is TRBV19 and J usage is TRBJ1-5; TRBD1 might be the D (5 bases). CDR1 and CDR2 (germline): LNHDA, SQIVND (reference sequence). V was shortened by 5 bases and J by 7 bases, with 18 bases between the two germline ends. There are 15 residues in the CDR3. The CDR3 nucleotides are TGTGCCAGTAGTGACCCGCGGGGGGTTGACCAGCCCCAGCATTTT. Translating it yields CASSDPRGVDQPQHF. The full variable domain, completed using reference TRBV19 and TRBJ1-5, is DGGITQSPKYLFRKEGQNVTLSCEQNLNHDAMYWYRQDPGQGLRLIYYSQIVNDFQKGDIAEGYSVSREKKESFPLTVTSAQKNPTAFYLCASSDPRGVDQPQHFGDGTRLSIL.

This clonotype was detected many times. V and J are TRBV20-1 and TRBJ2-5, with 8 bases aligning to TRBD2. V lost 3 bases and J lost 1; bases outside the gene matches: 7. The CDR3 has 15 amino acids. The V gene's germline CDR1 is DFQATT and CDR2 SNEGSKA (reference sequence). The DNA of the CDR3 is TGCAGTGCTAGTTTTGCGGGAGGTTCCCAAGAGACCCAGTACTTC. This translates into CSASFAGGSQETQYF.

The rearrangement joins TRBV7-2 to TRBJ2-1; 10 bases match TRBD2. This CDR3 is 19 amino acids long. Germline V gene sequence: CDR1 SGHTA, CDR2 FQGNSA. Unmatched junction bases numbered 10, after V lost 2 bases and J lost 0 bases. The CDR3: CASSLRELAGTLSYNEQFF. CDR3 DNA sequence: TGTGCCAGCAGCTTAAGAGAACTAGCGGGGACGCTCTCCTACAATGAGCAGTTCTTC.

The chain couples TRBV20-1 to TRBJ2-5; 10 nucleotides align to TRBD2. The CDR3 sequence is 14 residues long. Per the germline V gene, CDR1 is DFQATT and CDR2 is SNEGSKA (reference sequence). V shed 6 bases and J 2 bases; nucleotides not matched to a gene: 6. This chain's CDR3 is CSADRTSGQETQYF. The CDR3 DNA sequence: TGCAGTGCCGACCGGACTAGCGGACAAGAGACCCAGTACTTC.

This clonotype was detected many times. This chain connects TRBV3-1 to TRBJ2-5, with 7 bases matching TRBD2. The trim removed 4 bases at V and 7 bases at J, leaving 12 bases unmatched. The length of the CDR3 is 15 residues. CDR1 is LGHDT and CDR2 is YNNKEL in the germline V gene (reference sequence). CDR3 sequence: CASSRASGRGGTQYF. In DNA, the CDR3 is TGTGCCAGCAGCCGGGCTAGCGGACGAGGAGGGACCCAGTACTTC.

The rearrangement links TRBV27 to TRBJ2-2, with D possibly TRBD2 on 6 matching bases. Deletions cut 3 bases from V and 5 bases from J, with 16 bases between. Germline CDR1 is MNHEY and CDR2 is SMNVEV (reference sequence). CDR3 size: 16 residues. CDR3: CASSFLGRENTGELFF. CDR3 DNA sequence: TGTGCCAGCAGTTTCCTCGGCCGGGAGAATACCGGGGAGCTGTTTTTT.